This T cell receptor (beta chain) was documented in a study of blood T cell repertoires in COVID-19. Study context: Italy, Spain and the United States were the sources of the convalescent and acute COVID-19 samples.

V lost 5 bases, J lost 1 base, and 8 bases stayed unmatched. CDR1 is MDHEN, CDR2 SYDVKM, per germline. The CDR3 contains 16 residues. Original methodology: Amplification with reference gene primers provided the estimates of nucleated cell counts. Profiling relied on immunoSEQ multiplex PCR, and the TCRdb table lists in-frame clones only, not all of them. The DNA was the basis for D and trimming; V, J and clone size are from that table. The top ten hold 6.5% to 8.5% of the sample, which has 150,000 to 200,000 clones, roughly 80% seen once. The sequenced sample was peripheral blood. The chain carries TRBV28 and TRBJ2-1, with 7 bases identical to TRBD2. The sequence derives from a woman in her 70s with COVID-19, enrolled during active disease. As DNA, the CDR3 is TGTGCCAGCAGTCGAGCGGGATTGGGGTCCTACAATGAGCAGTTCTTC. This gives the protein CASSRAGLGSYNEQFF. Complete variable domain (other parts from reference TRBV28 and TRBJ2-1): DVKVTQSSRYLVKRTGEKVFLECVQDMDHENMFWYRQDPGLGLRLIYFSYDVKMKEKGDIPEGYSVSREKKERFSLILESASTNQTSMYLCASSRAGLGSYNEQFFGPGTRLTVL.